This entry lists 20 T cell receptor beta chains sequenced from one sample in a study of T cells after yellow fever vaccination. TCRdb reprocessed the 5' RACE reads via MiXCR and lists one record per CDR3 protein. The data show approximately 96,000 distinct CDR3 sequences, about 8.4% seen once. The sequencing here drew on CD8+ T cells not binding an NS4B(214-222) dextramer, sorted from PBMCs, taken roughly 15 days after the first yellow fever vaccination. The receptor source for this set is a man between 18 and 29 years old who received the YFV17D yellow fever vaccine.

The rearrangement joins TRBV5-1 to TRBJ2-1; 9 bases fit TRBD1. V shed 4 bases, J shed 8 bases, and the junction held 4 bases outside the gene matches. The CDR3 is 13 residues long. The germline CDR1 and CDR2 sequences are SGHRS and YFSETQ. The CDR3 bases are TGCGCCAGCAGCCCCGGACAGGGGCATGAGCAGTTCTTC. Amino acids: CASSPGQGHEQFF. Drawing the rest from reference TRBV5-1 and TRBJ2-1, the complete variable domain is KAGVTQTPRYLIKTRGQQVTLSCSPISGHRSVSWYQQTPGQGLQFLFEYFSETQRNKGNFPGRFSGRQFSNSRSEMNVSTLELGDSALYLCASSPGQGHEQFFGPGTRLTVL.

The chain has TRBV4-3 and TRBJ2-2; possibly TRBD2 for D (6 bases). This CDR3 comprises 18 residues. Trimming pared 0 bases from V and 7 bases from J, leaving 21 bases between. Per the germline V gene, CDR1 is LGHNA and CDR2 is YSLEER. The chain's CDR3 is CASSQEIIAGPRVGELFF. In DNA form, the CDR3 reads TGCGCCAGCAGCCAAGAAATAATCGCGGGGCCCAGGGTCGGGGAGCTGTTTTTT.

The CDR3 spells CASSQGRSEAFF. CDR3 nucleotide sequence: TGTGCCAGCAGCCAGGGAAGGTCTGAAGCTTTCTTT. The chain is built from TRBV4-2 and TRBJ1-1; D ambiguous. V dropped 3 bases and J dropped 6 bases, with 8 bases sitting between them. The germline gives CDR1 LGHNA, CDR2 YNFKEQ. The CDR3 runs 12 residues.

V gene TRBV4-1 combines with J gene TRBJ2-1; D unclear. The germline gives CDR1 MGHRA, CDR2 YSYEKL. Trimming removed 11 bases from V and 9 bases from J, with 14 bases in between. The CDR3 extends over 11 amino acids. The CDR3 reads CASRRLSEQFF. The CDR3 DNA reads as TGCGCCTCGCGTAGGCTGAGTGAGCAGTTCTTC.

This clonotype was found a few times. The chain carries TRBV20-1 and TRBJ1-1; D is unclear. Trimming removed 5 bases at V and 1 base at J, with 11 bases between. This CDR3 has 13 residues. From germline, CDR1 is DFQATT and CDR2 SNEGSKA (reference sequence). The CDR3 nucleotides read TGCAGTGCTCAAAACGAGGGGAACACTGAAGCTTTCTTT. Translating it yields CSAQNEGNTEAFF.

This clonotype was picked up a small number of times. The chain carries TRBV7-6 and TRBJ1-1; a weak D match, TRBD1 (6 bases). The CDR3 is 15 residues long. Trimming removed 1 base from V and 1 base from J, with 10 bases in between. Looked up from germline, CDR1 is SGHVS and CDR2 is FNYEAQ. CDR3 amino acids: CASSLEPGANTEAFF. The CDR3 coding sequence is TGTGCCAGCAGCTTAGAGCCAGGGGCGAACACTGAAGCTTTCTTT.

In this sample, this clonotype turned up a few times. The chain combines TRBV6-5 with TRBJ2-5, with a weak D call TRBD2 (6 bases). The germline gives CDR1 MNHEY, CDR2 SVGAGI. This CDR3 contains 17 residues. V dropped 0 bases and J dropped 4 bases, with 18 bases sitting between them. CDR3 nucleotides: TGTGCCAGCAGTTACTCGGGACTGCCCGACGATGGAGAGACCCAGTACTTC. Amino acid sequence: CASSYSGLPDDGETQYF.

This clonotype occurred a few times. The gene calls are TRBV14 and TRBJ2-5; D ambiguous. Germline assignment: CDR1 SGHDN and CDR2 FVKESK. The V end lost 2 bases, the J end lost 4 bases, and 17 bases lay between the germline ends. The CDR3 extends over 16 amino acids. The CDR3 sequence: CASSQFTSGNGETQYF. The CDR3 DNA follows: TGTGCCAGCAGCCAATTCACATCCGGAAACGGAGAGACCCAGTACTTC. Variable domain in full (rest from reference TRBV14 and TRBJ2-5): EAGVTQFPSHSVIEKGQTVTLRCDPISGHDNLYWYRRVMGKEIKFLLHFVKESKQDESGMPNNRFLAERTGGTYSTLKVQPAELEDSGVYFCASSQFTSGNGETQYFGPGTRLLVL.

This rearrangement joins TRBV6-2 or TRBV6-3 to TRBJ2-4; D possibly corresponds to TRBD1 (6 bases). Deletions cut 6 bases from V and 4 bases from J, with 16 bases between. Germline V gene sequence: CDR1 MNHEY, CDR2 SVGEGT. The CDR3 loop spans 15 amino acids. CDR3 bases: TGTGCCAGCAGCCGCGGACAGCTACTAAAAAACATTCAGTACTTC. Translating it yields CASSRGQLLKNIQYF.

This clonotype was recorded a few times. This chain joins TRBV5-1 and TRBJ2-7; the D gene could be TRBD1 or TRBD2 (5 bases each). From germline, CDR1 is SGHRS and CDR2 YFSETQ. V lost 0 bases, J lost 2 bases, and 15 bases lay in between. The CDR3 is 16 residues long. CDR3 nucleotide sequence: TGCGCCAGCAGCTTGGCCTTTTCCGGGACGGCCTACGAGCAGTACTTC. It specifies CASSLAFSGTAYEQYF.

The V call is TRBV6-1, the J call TRBJ2-5; 8 positions agree with TRBD1. Per the germline V gene, CDR1 is MNHNS and CDR2 is SASEGT. After removal of 5 bases from V and 3 bases from J, the junction contained 5 bases not matched to a gene. The CDR3 totals 14 residues. The CDR3 is CASSPYRGKETQYF. DNA of the CDR3: TGTGCCAGCAGTCCCTACAGGGGGAAAGAGACCCAGTACTTC.

This clonotype has only a few counts. The chain uses TRBV15 and TRBJ2-5, with D hard to call. The CDR3 has 14 residues. Germline CDR1 LNHNV, CDR2 YYDKDF (reference sequence). V lost 1 base and J lost 6, with 12 bases in between. The DNA of the CDR3 is TGTGCCACCAGCAGAGGGGCAGTGAGGAAGACCCAGTACTTC. Residues: CATSRGAVRKTQYF.

J is TRBJ2-7 and V is TRBV5-1; D is possibly TRBD1 or TRBD2 (5 bases each). This CDR3 is 15 amino acids long. The V gene's germline CDR1 is SGHRS and CDR2 YFSETQ. The V gene lost 3 bases and the J gene lost 6 bases, with 19 bases spanning the gap. CDR3 in DNA: TGCGCCAGCAGCTGGGGTTTGGGGGAATCGGCCGAGCAGTACGTC. Translation gives CASSWGLGESAEQYV.

The chain joins TRBV13 to TRBJ2-7; D gene ambiguous. V was clipped by 2 bases and J by 3 bases, with 8 bases between them. Germline-derived CDR1 and CDR2 are PRHDT and FYEKMQ (reference sequence). The CDR3 has 13 amino acids. CDR3 sequence reads: CASSLRANYEQYV. The CDR3 bases are TGTGCCAGCAGCTTACGAGCCAACTACGAGCAGTACGTC.

This rearrangement joins TRBV5-5 to TRBJ1-2, with 7 bases that match TRBD1. V dropped 0 bases and J dropped 6; count of bases not matched to a gene: 8. CDR1 and CDR2 from the germline V gene are SGHKS and YYEKEE (reference sequence). This CDR3 spans 15 amino acids. The CDR3 protein is CASSLEEGAPHGYTF. CDR3 in DNA: TGTGCCAGCAGCTTGGAGGAGGGGGCCCCCCATGGCTACACCTTC.

This chain links TRBV12-3 or TRBV12-4 with TRBJ2-1; D uncertain. This CDR3 comprises 15 residues. V lost 1 base to trimming and J lost 0 bases, with 7 bases between them. CDR3 residues: CASSLGRSSYNEQFF. The DNA for the CDR3 is TGTGCCAGCAGTTTAGGTAGGAGCTCCTACAATGAGCAGTTCTTC.

The CDR3 sequence: CAASGQQETQYF. The CDR3, as DNA: TGTGCCGCGTCGGGACAGCAAGAGACCCAGTACTTC. This chain uses TRBV6-2 or TRBV6-3 with TRBJ2-5; 7 bases map to TRBD1. The CDR3 runs to 12 residues. CDR1 MNHEY and CDR2 SVGEGT come from the germline V gene. V lost 11 bases to trimming and J lost 2 bases; unmatched junction nucleotides: 5.

The V call is TRBV5-4, the J call TRBJ2-1, with TRBD2 matching over 11 bases. The CDR3 has 15 residues. Trimming took 3 bases from V and 7 from J; bases not matched to a gene: 6. Germline assignment: CDR1 SGHNT and CDR2 YYREEE (reference sequence). The CDR3 loop is CASSSLAGGRNEQFF. CDR3 sequence (DNA): TGTGCCAGCAGCTCTTTAGCGGGGGGGCGTAATGAGCAGTTCTTC.

V usage is TRBV3-1 and J usage is TRBJ2-5, with TRBD2 as a possible D gene (6 bases). Germline-derived CDR1 and CDR2 are LGHDT and YNNKEL (reference sequence). CDR3 length: 17 amino acids. V was clipped by 4 bases and J by 0 bases, with 18 bases between them. In nucleotides, the CDR3 is TGTGCCAGCAGCCTCCATCTCGTCTGGGAGGACCAAGAGACCCAGTACTTC. Translating gives CASSLHLVWEDQETQYF.

This clonotype was picked up one time. The gene calls are TRBV19 and TRBJ2-5; possible D gene TRBD1, 5 bases. Germline V gene lookup returns CDR1 LNHDA and CDR2 SQIVND (reference sequence). The V end lost 4 bases, the J end lost 2 bases, and 5 bases lay between the germline ends. The CDR3 length is 12 residues. CDR3 in DNA: TGTGCCAGTAGTAGGACACAAGAGACCCAGTACTTC. Its protein product is CASSRTQETQYF.